This TCR beta chain appears in the sequencing data of a study of OX40 agonist ivuxolimab in advanced cancers. This clone has just one count. Profiling relied on immunoSEQ multiplex PCR, and the TCRdb table lists in-frame clones only, not all of them. Of 65,000 to 90,000 clones in the sample, under 95% were seen once. The CDR3 runs to 13 residues. V was clipped by 8 bases and J by 7 bases, with 15 bases between them. CDR1 is MNHEY and CDR2 is SVGAGI in the germline V gene. This TCR was sampled from an adult with an advanced solid tumor such as melanoma, head and neck, liver or kidney cancer. Sample: CD4+ or CD8+ T cells sorted from blood, taken in a trial of the OX40 agonist ivuxolimab. The chain joins TRBV6-5 to TRBJ2-1; D might be TRBD2 (6 bases). CDR3 coding DNA: TGTGCCAGCCAGCGGGTAAATACAAATGAGCAGTTCTTC. Its protein product is CASQRVNTNEQFF.